This TCR beta chain was profiled in a study of cytomegalovirus exposure and HLA in healthy donors. Study-wide results and caveats: Differences between HLA loci emerged in a later analysis of TCR association rates, with DRB1 most and HLA-C fewest. CMV serostatus was the only recorded immune exposure for donors.

V was cut by 6 bases and J by 2 bases, with 18 bases left in between. Germline V gene sequence: CDR1 SGHDT, CDR2 YYEEEE. This CDR3 is built from 16 residues. With 60 Vbeta and 13 Jbeta primers, the PCR was carried out. The table came from immunoSEQ multiplex PCR; TCRdb's copy has only in-frame clones and leaves some out. This table holds 70,000 to 100,000 clones, roughly 80% found once. A remark on this clone: No antigen is known for it.

The clonotype originates from a man aged 50-60 years in good health and CMV-seropositive. The specimen sequenced was PBMCs. The chain couples TRBV5-6 to TRBJ2-1, with D hard to call. DNA of the CDR3: TGTGCCAGCATGTCCTCGAAGCGTTTGGCCTACAATGAGCAGTTCTTC. As protein: CASMSSKRLAYNEQFF.